The 14 T cell receptor beta chains below all came from one sample that was sequenced in a study of OX40 agonist ivuxolimab in advanced cancers. Assay: immunoSEQ multiplex PCR; the TCRdb copy retains only in-frame clones and omits some. In the table there are tens of thousands of clones, around 73% of which are singletons. The source material was CD4+ or CD8+ T cells sorted from blood, sampled in a trial of the OX40 agonist ivuxolimab. These receptors were taken from an adult with an advanced solid tumor such as melanoma, head and neck, liver or kidney cancer.

This clone was seen a handful of times. The chain joins TRBV30 to TRBJ2-2; the match to TRBD2 covers 10 bases. This CDR3 has 18 residues. With 7 bases clipped from V and 7 bases from J, the junction kept 21 bases outside the gene matches. From germline, CDR1 is GTSNPN and CDR2 SVGIG (reference sequence). The CDR3 here is CASSTARTSGPGGGELFF. CDR3 DNA sequence: TGTGCCTCCTCCACTGCCCGGACTAGCGGCCCGGGGGGCGGGGAGCTGTTTTTT.

V gene TRBV6-5 combines with J gene TRBJ2-7; 8 bases line up with TRBD2. There are 15 residues in the CDR3. Germline V lookup: CDR1 MNHEY, CDR2 SVGAGI. Germline trimming cut 4 bases from V and 2 bases from J; bases unmatched to any gene: 7. This CDR3 reads CASSSGSGGTYEQYF. CDR3 sequence (DNA): TGTGCCAGCAGTTCCGGCAGCGGGGGTACCTACGAGCAGTACTTC.

The chain is built from TRBV21-1 and TRBJ2-1; the table's D call of TRBD1 was not tested on the DNA. TRBV21-1 is a recognized pseudogene. The CDR3 is 16 residues long. CDR3 sequence (DNA): TGTGCCAGCCGCCGAGGGACACTTGATTCCTACAATGAGCAGTTCTTC. Amino acids: CASRRGTLDSYNEQFF.

The rearrangement uses TRBV18 and TRBJ2-1; D is possibly TRBD2 (6 bases). V was cut by 2 bases and J by 6 bases, with 14 bases left in between. From germline, CDR1 is KGHSH and CDR2 LQKENI. This CDR3 is built from 15 residues. The CDR3 DNA reads TGTGCCAGCTCACCAGCGGCAGCCGGGGGCAATGAGCAGTTCTTC. Translating it yields CASSPAAAGGNEQFF.

The sample holds one count of this clone. The V call is TRBV7-6, the J call TRBJ2-7, with D perhaps matching TRBD1 (5 bases). There are 15 residues in the CDR3. Trimming shortened V by 0 bases and J by 3 bases, and 12 bases separated the two germline ends. Germline V gene data show CDR1 as SGHVS and CDR2 as FNYEAQ. As DNA, the CDR3 is TGTGCCAGCAGCTTAGCACCAGGACAAAACTACGAGCAGTACTTC. Its translation is CASSLAPGQNYEQYF.

This sequence joins TRBV11-3 and TRBJ2-7; maybe TRBD1 (6 bases). Germline values: CDR1 SGHNT, CDR2 YENEEA. V was shortened by 5 bases and J by 4 bases, with 12 bases between the two germline ends. The CDR3 runs to 13 residues. In DNA form, the CDR3 reads TGTGCCAGCAGCGAAGGGGGTCGGTACGAGCAGTACTTC. Its protein is CASSEGGRYEQYF.

V and J are TRBV19 and TRBJ2-5; D may correspond to TRBD1 or TRBD2 (6 bases each). Near its end, the DNA agrees better with TRBJ2-7, so the J call may be wrong. Germline V CDR1 and CDR2: LNHDA, SQIVND (reference sequence). This CDR3 is 13 amino acids long. The CDR3 spells CASSMEGAYEQYF. The CDR3 coding sequence is TGTGCCAGTAGTATGGAGGGGGCCTACGAGCAGTACTTC.

In this sample, this clone turned up a few times. The chain uses TRBV29-1 and TRBJ1-5; D remains ambiguous. CDR3 length equals 13 residues. Between the trimmed V and J ends, which lost 4 bases and 5 bases, there was a span of 12 bases. Germline V CDR1 and CDR2: SQVTM, ANQGSEA. The DNA for the CDR3 is TGCAGCGTTGCCGGAGATACCTATCAGCCCCAGCATTTT. Its protein product is CSVAGDTYQPQHF.

The J gene is TRBJ1-1, the V gene TRBV5-1; TRBD1 matches 9 bases. The CDR3 loop spans 14 amino acids. Germline lookup yields CDR1 SGHRS and CDR2 YFSETQ. V was pared by 3 bases and J by 9 bases, with 9 bases of the junction left unmatched. The CDR3 DNA follows: TGCGCCAGCAGCTCAGGGACAGGGTGGGGGAAAGCTTTCTTT. Translation: CASSSGTGWGKAFF.

This clone was seen only a few times. The V gene is TRBV29-1, the J gene TRBJ1-5; D uncertain. Germline V CDR1 and CDR2: SQVTM, ANQGSEA. This CDR3 has 13 amino acids. With 6 bases removed from V and 7 bases from J, the gap between germline ends came to 16 bases. The CDR3 is CSVLAVRGQPQHF. The CDR3 DNA is TGCAGCGTCCTGGCCGTTCGAGGACAGCCCCAGCATTTT.

V usage is TRBV28 and J usage is TRBJ1-5; D uncertain. In germline, CDR1 is MDHEN, CDR2 SYDVKM. V was shortened by 7 bases and J by 1 base, with 20 bases between the two germline ends. The CDR3 covers 17 residues. In DNA, the CDR3 is TGTGCCAGCACCACCTCCCGGTCGGACCCCAGCAATCAGCCCCAGCATTTT. It yields the protein CASTTSRSDPSNQPQHF.

The chain couples TRBV18 to TRBJ2-1; the match to TRBD2 covers 11 bases. This CDR3 spans 15 amino acids. V lost 4 bases, J lost 8 bases, and 7 bases stayed unmatched. Germline CDR1 reads KGHSH; CDR2 reads LQKENI. Here the CDR3 DNA reads TGTGCCAGCTCACAGGGACTAGCGGAGGCGGATGAGCAGTTCTTC. It yields the protein CASSQGLAEADEQFF.

The rearrangement uses TRBV11-2 and TRBJ2-1, with no clear D. The germline V gene encodes CDR1 SGHAT and CDR2 FQNNGV. The CDR3 covers 15 residues. Between the trimmed V and J ends, which lost 1 base and 3 bases, there was a span of 10 bases. The DNA of the CDR3 is TGTGCCAGCAGCTTAGTGGTTGGCCTCTACAATGAGCAGTTCTTC. This codes for CASSLVVGLYNEQFF.

The V and J genes are TRBV7-2 and TRBJ2-1; the D gene is possibly TRBD2 (6 bases). The CDR3 consists of 15 residues. V lost 1 base and J 6 bases, leaving 13 bases between the germline ends. CDR1 and CDR2 from the germline V gene are SGHTA and FQGNSA. CDR3: CASSLVGGISNEQFF. As DNA, the CDR3 is TGTGCCAGCAGCTTAGTTGGAGGGATTAGCAATGAGCAGTTCTTC. The whole variable domain, filled in from reference TRBV7-2 and TRBJ2-1, reads GAGVSQSPSNKVTEKGKDVELRCDPISGHTALYWYRQSLGQGLEFLIYFQGNSAPDKSGLPSDRFSAERTGGSVSTLTIQRTQQEDSAVYLCASSLVGGISNEQFFGPGTRLTVL.